The entry that follows covers one TCR beta chain sequence. Its cognate antigen has yet to be identified. The CDR1 and CDR2 encoded by the germline V gene (reference sequence) are DFQATT and SNEGSKA. The CDR3 has 15 amino acids, counting the end cysteine and phenylalanine. The DNA is unrecorded. These data originate in a study of T cells expressing NK-cell markers (dated by TCRdb to 2020 to 2022). Turning to the overall study: TCR beta-chain repertoires were profiled in sorted CD3+CD56+NKG2C+, CD3+CD56+NKG2C- and CD3+CD56-NKG2C+ T-cell subsets from several donors. Of the eight sequenced donors, seven were found to be HCMV-seropositive and one was found to be HCMV-seronegative. All eight donors whose samples were sequenced were randomly selected healthy volunteers, three of them men and five women. Libraries were sequenced as 2 x 150 bp reads on Illumina HiSeq 2000/2500, MiSeq or NextSeq.

Here is what the overall study found, with its caveats: In over 5 donors, the dominant CD3+CD56+NKG2C+ clonotypes were among the top 10 CD8+ clonotypes and accounted for about 1.0-7.5% of CD8+ T cells. Whether the expanded NKG2C-expressing T cell clones were specific for HCMV antigens was left unclear. Those dominant clonotypes were again the most abundant among CD3+CD56-NKG2C+ cells in a few donors, at roughly 25-60.1%.

The sequencer was an Illumina HiSeq 2000. TCR beta cDNA libraries were made by 5'RACE template switching that added a universal primer site and unique molecular identifiers. Priming for cDNA synthesis came from the TCR beta constant segment, and two successive PCR amplification steps followed. The original pipeline was this. MIGEC handled demultiplexing of the reads and grouping by UMI, while MiTCR was used to assemble and quantify clonotypes. To exclude erroneous sequences, only TCR cDNA sequences supported by at least two reads were retained. The tcR package was used for downstream repertoire analysis, and clonotypes were matched between fractions using CDR3 nucleotide sequence together with V segment. VDJmatch was used to annotate antigen specificity against VDJdb, with one amino acid substitution in CDR3 allowed. The reads underwent TCRdb reprocessing, giving one record for each CDR3 protein sequence and no DNA. These V and J calls originate from TCRdb's pipeline instead of the authors' own analysis. The sample table holds approximately 550,000 distinct CDR3 sequences. Of the sample, around 4% falls within the top ten clones.

A commercial ELISA kit detecting HCMV-specific IgG in serum was used to determine HCMV serostatus. Peripheral blood mononuclear cells were isolated from blood by Ficoll density gradient centrifugation. The sequenced sample was blood T cells: a sorted CD56 or NKG2C T cell subset, CD4+ or CD8+ T cells, or bulk PBMC T cells (not recorded which). Recombination joined TRBV20-1 with TRBJ2-3; TCRdb's assignment of TRBD2 cannot be checked, as there is no DNA. The TCR comes from a man younger than 35 in good health. Donor details come from another sample of the same person, matched by shared clones. For the CDR3, the sequence is CSARRLALTTDTQYF.